This TCR beta chain was found in a study of blood T cells in healthy people across ages. General study results and limits: A conclusive naive versus antigen-experienced comparison was prevented by the unsorted PBMCs. TCR beta diversity, measured per million T cells, fell in a roughly linear way with age.

This CDR3 comprises 17 residues. Germline CDR1 ENHRY, CDR2 SYGVKD. The second PCR ran roughly 7 to 12 cycles with a sample-barcoded 5' primer and J-beta primers. One entry per CDR3 protein, called by TCRdb with MiXCR from the 5' RACE reads. The sample lists 1.2 million to 1.5 million distinct CDR3 sequences, 59% seen once, with under 8.5% in the top ten. This clonotype occurred a few times. Antigen unknown. This rearrangement joins TRBV10-3 to TRBJ2-7; 12 positions agree with TRBD2. The closer fit of TRBJ2-5 to the DNA end suggests the J call may be wrong. The origin of this receptor is a man between 18 and 35 years old in good health. Sequencing was done on a sample of blood. CDR3 DNA sequence: TGTGCCATCAGTGTGGGACTAGCGGGCTCCCCAGAGGAGACCCAGTACTTC. Protein: CAISVGLAGSPEETQYF.